The next 8 T cell receptor beta chains were all read from a single sample in a study of cytomegalovirus exposure and HLA in healthy donors. PCR involved 60 Vbeta and 13 Jbeta primers. Sequencing was performed with immunoSEQ multiplex PCR; in TCRdb, only in-frame clones are kept and a portion is missing. The profile shows 55,000 to 80,000 clones, approximately 67% of them singletons. The specimen was PBMCs. The receptors originated from a woman aged 25-40 years in good health and CMV-seronegative.

The rearrangement joins TRBV9 to TRBJ1-6, with a tentative D call TRBD1 (5 bases). V lost 1 base and J lost 7, with 9 bases in between. This CDR3 contains 14 residues. Germline V CDR1 and CDR2: SGDLS, YYNGEE. In nucleotides, the CDR3 is TGTGCCAGCAGCGTATCGGGGGGAAATTCACCCCTCCACTTT. It is translated as CASSVSGGNSPLHF.

The chain links TRBV19 to TRBJ2-7; D might be TRBD2 (5 bases). Between the trimmed V and J ends, which lost 1 base and 7 bases, there was a span of 11 bases. In germline, CDR1 is LNHDA, CDR2 SQIVND (reference sequence). The CDR3 loop spans 13 amino acids. The CDR3 sequence is CASSIARAGEQYF. The CDR3 region has the DNA TGTGCCAGTAGTATAGCGCGGGCAGGTGAGCAGTACTTC.

This chain uses TRBV2 with TRBJ2-3; D gene ambiguous. The CDR3 loop spans 13 amino acids. Germline assignment: CDR1 SNHLY and CDR2 FYNNEI. The V and J ends lost 2 bases and 2 bases respectively, with 5 bases between them. The CDR3 DNA reads TGTGCCAGCAGTGAACCGTTCACAGATACGCAGTATTTT. This translates into CASSEPFTDTQYF.

This clone has just one count. The V and J genes are TRBV21-1 and TRBJ2-5; the table's D gene call, TRBD1, was not cross checked with the DNA. TRBV21-1 is given as a pseudogene. There are 16 residues in the CDR3. CDR3 bases: TGTGCCAGCAGCCGAACGCCCCTGGACAGGGGAGAGACCCAGTACTTC. This translates into CASSRTPLDRGETQYF.

V is TRBV7-2 and J is TRBJ1-4, with a tentative D call TRBD1 (6 bases). The V end lost 2 bases, the J end lost 4 bases, and 11 bases lay between the germline ends. The germline V gene encodes CDR1 SGHTA and CDR2 FQGNSA. The CDR3 spans 15 residues. The CDR3 region is CASSLTTGLNEKLFF. The CDR3 nucleotides read TGTGCCAGCAGCTTAACGACAGGCCTTAATGAAAAACTGTTTTTT.

The genes are TRBV7-8 and TRBJ2-5; maybe TRBD1 (6 bases). The CDR3 runs to 16 residues. Germline assignment: CDR1 SGHVS and CDR2 FQNEAQ. V lost 1 base and J lost 0, with 12 bases in between. CDR3 amino acids: CASSLDQGKYQETQYF. CDR3 nucleotides: TGTGCCAGCAGCTTAGATCAGGGGAAGTACCAAGAGACCCAGTACTTC.

The chain recombines TRBV10-3 with TRBJ2-7, with 8 bases fitting TRBD2. Germline CDR1 reads ENHRY; CDR2 reads SYGVKD. V shed 2 bases and J 1 base; nucleotides not matched to a gene: 7. The CDR3 runs 16 residues. CDR3 amino acids: CAISEGHGGGSYEQYF. CDR3 nucleotide sequence: TGTGCCATCAGTGAGGGTCACGGCGGGGGGTCCTACGAGCAGTACTTC.

This chain uses TRBV7-3 with TRBJ2-1; maybe TRBD1 (6 bases). V was shortened by 5 bases and J by 7 bases, with 15 bases between the two germline ends. In germline, CDR1 is SGHTA, CDR2 FQGTGA. The CDR3 has 14 amino acids. CDR3 in DNA: TGTGCCAGCAGCCGACAACCAGGGGAGAATGAGCAGTTCTTC. It translates to CASSRQPGENEQFF.